Sequencing of this T cell receptor beta chain was carried out in a study of post-analysis software for immune sequencing data. As for the study in general: Some patients lacked subtype; others had relapsing-remitting, secondary progressive or progressive-relapsing disease. Study-wide results and limits: F measure showed strong co-clustering of same-batch samples. Significantly lower normalized Chao1 diversity was found in patients with multiple sclerosis relative to controls. Controls showed lower frequencies than patients for five TRBV segments, and TRBV5-6, TRBV5-1 and TRBV20-1 were among these.

Unique-molecular-identifier-tagged TCR beta cDNA libraries were used. TCRdb reprocessed the PCR reads with MiXCR, giving one entry per CDR3 protein. The repertoire consists of hundreds of thousands of distinct CDR3 sequences, with 39% occurring once and the leading ten covering approximately 7.6%. The ends were cut back, 3 bases at V and 6 bases at J, with 20 bases in the middle. The germline gives CDR1 MNHNY, CDR2 SVGAGI (reference sequence). The CDR3 sequence is 16 residues long. This clonotype was seen a handful of times. Its antigen is as yet unknown. The chain carries TRBV6-6 and TRBJ1-2; possible D gene TRBD1, 6 bases. Input material: blood. The TCR was taken from a girl aged 2 to 10 with multiple sclerosis. For the CDR3, the DNA is TGTGCCAGCAGTTATGGCGGTACGGGGGGGCATGATGGCTACACCTTC. Translating it yields CASSYGGTGGHDGYTF.